What follows is one T cell receptor beta chain and its context. Antigen specificity is unknown. The junction differs from germline at one of its ends, possibly a read error. At the DNA level, this CDR3 is encoded by other sequences in the same sample as well. This sample is part of a study of OX40 agonist ivuxolimab in advanced cancers. In the study overall: Patients enrolled in dose escalation were diagnosed with hepatocellular carcinoma, melanoma, renal cell or head and neck cancer. Eligibility rules accepted prior anti-PD-1, anti-PD-L1 or anti-CTLA-4 therapy, and 35% to 45% had some.

The data were produced by immunoSEQ multiplex PCR, yet TCRdb's version contains in-frame clones alone and is incomplete. The top ten hold over 7.5% of the sample, which has fewer than 50,000 clones, over 60% seen once. The study's findings and limits: Certain nonresponding patients likewise had low normalized T-cell clonal expansion.

The CDR3 length is 16 residues. Germline V CDR1 and CDR2: MDHEN, SYDVKM. This sample comprised CD4+ or CD8+ T cells sorted from blood, obtained in a trial of the OX40 agonist ivuxolimab. The receptor was derived from an adult with an advanced solid tumor such as melanoma, head and neck, liver or kidney cancer. The rearrangement uses TRBV28 and TRBJ2-2, with a weak D call TRBD2 (5 bases). CDR3 DNA sequence: TGTGCCAGCAGGACACCTAGACTATCGAACACCGGGGAACTGTTTTTT. Residues: CASRTPRLSNTGELFF. Combining the CDR3 with reference TRBV28 and TRBJ2-2 gives the whole variable domain DVKVTQSSRYLVKRTGEKVFLECVQDMDHENMFWYRQDPGLGLRLIYFSYDVKMKEKGDIPEGYSVSREKKERFSLILESASTNQTSMYLCASRTPRLSNTGELFFGEGSRLTVL.